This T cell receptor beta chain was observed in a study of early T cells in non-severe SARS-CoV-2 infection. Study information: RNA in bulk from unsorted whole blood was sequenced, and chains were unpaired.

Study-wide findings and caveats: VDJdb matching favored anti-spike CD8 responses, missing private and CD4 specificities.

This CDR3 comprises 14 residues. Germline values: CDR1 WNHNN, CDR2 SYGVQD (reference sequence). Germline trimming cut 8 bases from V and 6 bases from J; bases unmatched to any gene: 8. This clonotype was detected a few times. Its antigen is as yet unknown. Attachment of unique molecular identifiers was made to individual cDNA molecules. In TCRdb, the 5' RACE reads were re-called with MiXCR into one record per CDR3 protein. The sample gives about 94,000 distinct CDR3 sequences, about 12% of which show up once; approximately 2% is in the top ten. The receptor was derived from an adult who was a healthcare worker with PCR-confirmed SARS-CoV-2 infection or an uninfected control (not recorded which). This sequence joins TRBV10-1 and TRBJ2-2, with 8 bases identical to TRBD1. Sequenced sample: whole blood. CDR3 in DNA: TGCGCCAGCCGACAGGGGCCCCACGCCGGGGAGCTGTTTTTT. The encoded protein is CASRQGPHAGELFF.